Sequencing of this TCR beta chain was carried out in a study of beta chain features in type 1 diabetes. The study's findings and limits: Cells with high TCR expression could be over-represented when cDNA is sequenced.

Sequenced material consisted of expressed TCRB transcripts (all of the isolated RNA was reverse transcribed). Sequencing was performed with immunoSEQ multiplex PCR; in TCRdb, only in-frame clones are kept and a portion is missing. The sample lists approximately 250,000 clones; about 14% were seen once. One heparinised draw, averaging roughly 100 mL, was taken per donor. A word on this clone: Its target is unknown.

Between the trimmed V and J ends, which lost 6 bases and 5 bases, there was a span of 11 bases. The CDR3 loop spans 13 amino acids. Looked up from germline, CDR1 is MRHNA and CDR2 is SNTAGT. The V gene is TRBV6-4, the J gene TRBJ1-5, with D possibly being TRBD1 (5 bases). Sequences were obtained from naive CD4+ T cells from blood. The receptor was isolated from a woman aged 40 to 50 in good health. CDR3 DNA: TGTGCCAGCAGCCTCGGAGGGGATCAGCCCCAGCATTTT. It specifies CASSLGGDQPQHF.